Shown below are 14 T cell receptor beta chains from a single sample sequenced in a study of CD8 T cells in Susac syndrome. After extraction with the RNeasy kit, about 0.5 to 1 ug of the RNA was reverse transcribed using random hexamers. TCRdb re-analysed the immunoSEQ multiplex PCR reads in MiXCR, keeping a single row per CDR3 protein. The table lists fewer than 150,000 distinct CDR3 sequences, around 94% of them singletons. The sequencing input was CD8+ T cells from PBMCs. These receptors came from a human donor in good health.

The chain carries TRBV9 and TRBJ2-1; 9 nucleotides match TRBD1. Germline V lookup: CDR1 SGDLS, CDR2 YYNGEE. V trimming: 6 bases; J trimming: 4 bases; junction bases outside the gene matches: 11. This CDR3 contains 16 residues. Here the CDR3 reads CASTATTGQGYNEQFF. Written as DNA, the CDR3 is TGTGCCAGCACCGCTACGACGGGACAGGGTTACAATGAGCAGTTCTTC. Full variable domain (outside the CDR3, taken from reference TRBV9 and TRBJ2-1): DSGVTQTPKHLITATGQRVTLRCSPRSGDLSVYWYQQSLDQGLQFLIQYYNGEERAKGNILERFSAQQFPDLHSELNLSSLELGDSALYFCASTATTGQGYNEQFFGPGTRLTVL.

V gene TRBV5-4 combines with J gene TRBJ2-2; 8 bases align to TRBD1. CDR1 SGHNT and CDR2 YYREEE come from the germline V gene (reference sequence). This CDR3 comprises 16 residues. V lost 3 bases, J lost 4 bases, and 8 bases stayed unmatched. The DNA for the CDR3 is TGTGCCAGCAGCTATAGACAGGGGAGCGGCACCGGGGAGCTGTTTTTT. It specifies CASSYRQGSGTGELFF.

V usage is TRBV7-8 and J usage is TRBJ2-5, with 8 bases fitting TRBD1. Trimming removed 5 bases from V and 5 bases from J; junction bases left unmatched: 19. The CDR3 spans 18 residues. Germline V lookup: CDR1 SGHVS, CDR2 FQNEAQ. This chain's CDR3 is CASSPIWEGQGDRETQYF. DNA of the CDR3: TGTGCCAGCAGCCCCATATGGGAAGGACAGGGCGATCGGGAGACCCAGTACTTC. The complete variable domain, with remaining parts taken from reference TRBV7-8 and TRBJ2-5, reads GAGVSQSPRYKVAKRGQDVALRCDPISGHVSLFWYQQALGQGPEFLTYFQNEAQLDKSGLPSDRFFAERPEGSVSTLKIQRTQQEDSAVYLCASSPIWEGQGDRETQYFGPGTRLLVL.

The chain combines TRBV9 with TRBJ2-3; TRBD2 matches 7 bases. CDR3 length equals 15 residues. Trimming took 4 bases from V and 3 from J; bases not matched to a gene: 8. Per germline, CDR1 SGDLS and CDR2 YYNGEE. The CDR3 protein is CASSPRASGTDTQYF. CDR3 nucleotide sequence: TGTGCCAGCAGCCCCCGGGCTAGCGGTACAGATACGCAGTATTTT.

This chain links TRBV20-1 with TRBJ1-5; no definite D call. The ends were cut back, 0 bases at V and 4 bases at J, with 4 bases in the middle. This CDR3 contains 12 residues. Germline CDR1 reads DFQATT; CDR2 reads SNEGSKA (reference sequence). As DNA, the CDR3 is TGCAGTGCTAGAGACAAGAATCAGCCCCAGCATTTT. Its protein product is CSARDKNQPQHF.

The chain employs TRBV20-1 and TRBJ2-7; D possibly corresponds to TRBD2 (6 bases). The CDR3 loop spans 18 amino acids. The germline V gene encodes CDR1 DFQATT and CDR2 SNEGSKA (reference sequence). The V end was cut by 0 bases, the J end by 1 base, with 22 bases between. CDR3 residues: CSARDPAGPRGFSYEQYF. As DNA, the CDR3 is TGCAGTGCTAGAGATCCCGCCGGCCCTCGGGGGTTTTCCTACGAGCAGTACTTC.

CDR3 nucleotides: TGCAGCGTCTCTAGCGGAGCTTCCTACAATGAGCAGTTCTTC. Translating it yields CSVSSGASYNEQFF. The rearrangement uses TRBV29-1 and TRBJ2-1, with 7 bases lining up with TRBD2. V lost 6 bases to trimming and J lost 1 base; unmatched junction nucleotides: 6. The CDR3 is made up of 14 amino acids. Germline CDR1 SQVTM, CDR2 ANQGSEA.

This chain connects TRBV29-1 to TRBJ1-4, with a possible D match to TRBD1 (6 bases). With 7 bases removed from V and 8 bases from J, the gap between germline ends came to 17 bases. Looked up from germline, CDR1 is SQVTM and CDR2 is ANQGSEA. The CDR3 is made up of 13 amino acids. The CDR3 DNA follows: TGCAGCGCAGAAGGGGGTCCCAGGGAAAAACTGTTTTTT. It translates to CSAEGGPREKLFF.

The table lists this clonotype with a count of one. The V and J genes are TRBV4-2 and TRBJ2-7; TRBD2 matches 9 bases. Germline V gene data show CDR1 as LGHNA and CDR2 as YNFKEQ. The CDR3 length is 16 residues. J lost 7 bases, V lost 0 bases, and 10 bases had no gene match. The CDR3, as DNA: TGTGCCAGCAGCCAAGACTCGGCGGGAGGGCCTGTAGAGCAGTACTTC. It translates to CASSQDSAGGPVEQYF.

This chain links TRBV3-1 with TRBJ2-5; 11 bases agree with TRBD2. This CDR3 spans 18 amino acids. CDR1 is LGHDT and CDR2 is YNNKEL in the germline V gene (reference sequence). The V segment lost 5 bases and the J segment 0 bases; nucleotides outside the gene matches: 11. The CDR3 nucleotides read TGTGCCAGCAGCGACGTTAGCGGGAGGGCCCGGTACCAAGAGACCCAGTACTTC. Protein product: CASSDVSGRARYQETQYF.

This clonotype showed up just once. The V and J genes are TRBV20-1 and TRBJ2-7; D not resolved. CDR1 DFQATT and CDR2 SNEGSKA come from the germline V gene (reference sequence). This CDR3 comprises 13 residues. Trimming shortened V by 2 bases and J by 2 bases, and 10 bases separated the two germline ends. The CDR3 bases are TGCAGTGCTAGACCCCAGATAGCCTACGAGCAGTACTTC. Translation: CSARPQIAYEQYF.

V usage is TRBV30 and J usage is TRBJ2-2, with D possibly TRBD2 on 5 matching bases. Germline V gene data show CDR1 as GTSNPN and CDR2 as SVGIG (reference sequence). V lost 0 bases and J lost 7, with 9 bases in between. The CDR3 consists of 13 residues. The DNA for the CDR3 is TGTGCCTGGAGTGTCGGGGTGGTCGGGGAGCTGTTTTTT. Its translation is CAWSVGVVGELFF.

The gene calls are TRBV4-1 and TRBJ1-5, with 11 bases identical to TRBD1. The CDR3 is 15 amino acids. V was pared by 4 bases and J by 6 bases, with 5 bases of the junction left unmatched. Per the germline V gene, CDR1 is MGHRA and CDR2 is YSYEKL. DNA for the CDR3: TGCGCCAGCAGCCTCGGACAGGGGGCAGGTCAGCCCCAGCATTTT. Amino acid sequence: CASSLGQGAGQPQHF.

The rearrangement links TRBV20-1 to TRBJ2-2; no clear D. The germline V and J ends were trimmed by 7 bases and 3 bases, with 15 bases remaining between them. The CDR3 extends over 14 amino acids. Germline assignment: CDR1 DFQATT and CDR2 SNEGSKA (reference sequence). The CDR3 sequence: CSVPDLQDTGELFF. DNA of the CDR3: TGCAGTGTCCCGGACCTCCAGGACACCGGGGAGCTGTTTTTT.